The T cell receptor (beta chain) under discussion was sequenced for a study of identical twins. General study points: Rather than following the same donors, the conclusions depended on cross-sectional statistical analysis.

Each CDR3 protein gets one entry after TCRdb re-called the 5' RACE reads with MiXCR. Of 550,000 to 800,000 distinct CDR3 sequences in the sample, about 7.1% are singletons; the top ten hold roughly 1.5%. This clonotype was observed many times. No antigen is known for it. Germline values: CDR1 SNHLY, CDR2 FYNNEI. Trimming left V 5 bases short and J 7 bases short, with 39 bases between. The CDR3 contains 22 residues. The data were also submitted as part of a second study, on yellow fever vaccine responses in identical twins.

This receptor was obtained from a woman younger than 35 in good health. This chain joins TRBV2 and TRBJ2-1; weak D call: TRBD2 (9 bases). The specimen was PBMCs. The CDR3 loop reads CASSKRTGTSSFRDNTQNEQFF. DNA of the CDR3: TGTGCCAGCAGTAAACGGACAGGGACTAGCTCTTTTCGGGACAACACACAAAATGAGCAGTTCTTC. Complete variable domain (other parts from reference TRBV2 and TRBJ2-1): EPEVTQTPSHQVTQMGQEVILRCVPISNHLYFYWYRQILGQKVEFLVSFYNNEISEKSEIFDDQFSVERPDGSNFTLKIRSTKLEDSAMYFCASSKRTGTSSFRDNTQNEQFFGPGTRLTVL.